These T cell receptor beta chains were read from a single sample in a study of CD8 T cells in ankylosing spondylitis. TCRdb fed the 5' RACE reads into MiXCR, producing one record per CDR3 protein. The table lists around 340,000 distinct CDR3 sequences, around 20% of them singletons, with over 10% in the top ten. Source material: blood, either unsorted or a sorted T cell fraction (not recorded which). These receptors came from a male donor with ankylosing spondylitis or in good health (not recorded which). CDR3s include the opening cysteine and the closing phenylalanine or tryptophan. The D gene is left open where the match is weak. Clone size is shown for a subset of rows, as once, few, many or a class of expanded clone.

>-|-|TRBJ2-1|TRBV9
CASSVDLRREPYNEQFF
TGTGCCAGCAGCGTAGACCTGCGGAGGGAACCCTACAATGAGCAGTTCTTC
>-|-|TRBJ2-5|TRBV2
CASRSFQETQYF
TGTGCCAGCAGATCCTTCCAAGAGACCCAGTACTTC
>TRBD1|once|TRBJ2-7|TRBV10-2
CASSSTTGTGLYEQYF
TGCGCCAGCAGCAGTACTACCGGGACAGGACTGTACGAGCAGTACTTC
>TRBD1|-|TRBJ2-7|TRBV29-1
CSVSGTGATYEQYF
TGCAGCGTTTCCGGGACAGGGGCCACCTACGAGCAGTACTTC
>TRBD2|-|TRBJ2-1|TRBV4-1
CASSQGLAVDEQFF
TGCGCCAGCAGCCAGGGACTAGCTGTCGATGAGCAGTTCTTC
>-|-|TRBJ2-7|TRBV14
CASSRSRPPEQYF
TGTGCCAGCAGCAGGTCGCGACCCCCCGAGCAGTACTTC
>-|few|TRBJ2-1|TRBV5-1
CASSPQWGNEQFF
TGCGCCAGCAGCCCTCAGTGGGGCAATGAGCAGTTCTTC
>TRBD1|-|TRBJ1-2|TRBV25-1
CASSEYGGTEGYTF
TGTGCCAGCAGTGAATATGGGGGGACAGAAGGCTACACCTTC
>-|few|TRBJ2-7|TRBV29-1
CSVEVRGYEQYF
TGCAGCGTTGAGGTCAGGGGATACGAGCAGTACTTC
>-|-|TRBJ2-5|TRBV20-1
CSARAGAFQETQYF
TGCAGTGCTAGAGCGGGGGCTTTCCAAGAGACCCAGTACTTC
>TRBD2|few|TRBJ2-1|TRBV5-4
CASSPRLASYNEQFF
TGTGCCAGCAGCCCCCGACTAGCGTCCTACAATGAGCAGTTCTTC
>-|few|TRBJ2-7|TRBV4-1
CASSQEGGEQYF
TGCGCCAGCAGCCAGGAGGGGGGGGAGCAGTACTTC
>TRBD1|-|TRBJ2-7|TRBV20-1
CSARRQGAGSYEQYF
TGCAGTGCTAGAAGACAGGGGGCCGGCTCCTACGAGCAGTACTTC
>-|many|TRBJ2-2|TRBV28
CASSSVTGELFF
TGTGCCAGCAGTTCGGTGACCGGGGAGCTGTTTTTT
>TRBD2|few|TRBJ2-1|TRBV29-1
CSVESLAGASSYNEQFF
TGCAGCGTTGAATCTCTAGCGGGGGCCAGCTCCTACAATGAGCAGTTCTTC
>TRBD1|-|TRBJ1-2|TRBV13
CASTSSGTVYGYTF
TGTGCCAGCACCTCATCCGGGACAGTCTATGGCTACACCTTC
>-|few|TRBJ2-2|TRBV12-3/TRBV12-4
CASSSPEGVVAGELFF
TGTGCCAGCAGTTCTCCCGAAGGGGTGGTGGCCGGGGAGCTGTTTTTT
>TRBD1|few|TRBJ2-5|TRBV27
CASSLTGVGETQYF
TGTGCCAGCAGCCTGACAGGGGTAGGAGAGACCCAGTACTTC
>TRBD2|-|TRBJ2-3|TRBV7-9
CASSLAGTSVSTDTQYF
TGTGCCAGCAGCTTAGCGGGGACTAGCGTAAGCACAGATACGCAGTATTTT
>-|few|TRBJ2-3|TRBV11-2
CASSSGLLGSTDTQYF
TGTGCCAGCAGCTCGGGACTTCTAGGTAGCACAGATACGCAGTATTTT